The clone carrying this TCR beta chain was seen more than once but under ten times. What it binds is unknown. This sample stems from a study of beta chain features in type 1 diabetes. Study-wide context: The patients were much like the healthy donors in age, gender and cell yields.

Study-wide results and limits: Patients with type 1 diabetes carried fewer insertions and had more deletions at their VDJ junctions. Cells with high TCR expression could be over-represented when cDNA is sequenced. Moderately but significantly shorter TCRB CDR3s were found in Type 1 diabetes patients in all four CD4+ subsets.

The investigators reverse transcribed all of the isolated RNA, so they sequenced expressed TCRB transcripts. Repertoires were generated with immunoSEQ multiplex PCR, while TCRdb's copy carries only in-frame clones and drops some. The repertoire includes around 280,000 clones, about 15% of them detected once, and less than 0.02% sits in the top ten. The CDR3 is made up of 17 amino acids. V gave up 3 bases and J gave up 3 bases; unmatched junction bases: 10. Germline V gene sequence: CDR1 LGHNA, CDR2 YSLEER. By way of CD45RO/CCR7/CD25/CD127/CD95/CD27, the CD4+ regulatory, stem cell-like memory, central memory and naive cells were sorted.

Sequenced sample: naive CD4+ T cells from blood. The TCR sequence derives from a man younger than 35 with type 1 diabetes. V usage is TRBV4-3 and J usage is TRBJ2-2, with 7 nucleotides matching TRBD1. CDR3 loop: CASSQGRDSHYTGELFF. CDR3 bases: TGCGCCAGCAGCCAGGGCCGGGACAGCCACTACACCGGGGAGCTGTTTTTT.